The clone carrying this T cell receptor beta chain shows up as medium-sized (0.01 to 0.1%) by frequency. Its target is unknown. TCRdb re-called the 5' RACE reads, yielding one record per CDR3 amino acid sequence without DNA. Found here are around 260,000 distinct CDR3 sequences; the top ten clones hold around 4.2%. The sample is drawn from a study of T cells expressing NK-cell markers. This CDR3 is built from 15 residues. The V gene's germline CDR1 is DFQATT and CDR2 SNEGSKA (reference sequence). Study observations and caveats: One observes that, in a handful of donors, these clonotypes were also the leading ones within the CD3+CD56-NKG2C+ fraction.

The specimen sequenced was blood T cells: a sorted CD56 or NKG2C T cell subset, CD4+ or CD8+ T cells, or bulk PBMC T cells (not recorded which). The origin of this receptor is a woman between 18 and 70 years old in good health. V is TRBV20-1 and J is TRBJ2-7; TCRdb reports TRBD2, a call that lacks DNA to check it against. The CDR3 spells CSARTGSGRALEQYF.